These T cell receptor beta chains were read from a single sample in a study of early T cells in non-severe SARS-CoV-2 infection. Using its own MiXCR run on the 5' RACE reads, TCRdb lists one record per CDR3 protein. This repertoire shows around 63,000 distinct CDR3 sequences, over 10% found once; its top ten account for approximately 4.8%. The source material was whole blood. These receptors were taken from an adult who was a healthcare worker with PCR-confirmed SARS-CoV-2 infection or an uninfected control (not recorded which). CDR3s include the opening cysteine and the closing phenylalanine or tryptophan. Fields, in order: clone size, D gene, J gene, V gene, CDR3 protein, CDR3 DNA. D genes are given only for firm matches. Part of the rows lack a size; the others show once, few, many or a class for expanded clones.

size: -; D: TRBD2; J: TRBJ2-5; V: TRBV9; CDR3: CASSSGLAGYQETQYF; DNA: TGTGCCAGCAGCTCTGGACTAGCGGGGTACCAAGAGACCCAGTACTTC
size: -; D: -; J: TRBJ1-3; V: TRBV28; CDR3: CASCGASYTIYF; DNA: TGTGCCAGCTGCGGGGCCTCTTACACCATATATTTT
size: -; D: -; J: TRBJ1-1; V: TRBV12-5; CDR3: CASGLGAGNTEAFF; DNA: TGTGCTAGTGGTTTGGGGGCGGGAAACACTGAAGCTTTCTTT
size: -; D: -; J: TRBJ1-5; V: TRBV7-9; CDR3: CASSLSSGGGHQPQHF; DNA: TGTGCCAGCAGCTTATCGTCCGGCGGCGGACATCAGCCCCAGCATTTT
size: -; D: -; J: TRBJ2-5; V: TRBV12-3/TRBV12-4; CDR3: CATRLEAEETQYF; DNA: TGTGCCACCCGGTTAGAAGCGGAAGAGACCCAGTACTTC
size: -; D: TRBD1; J: TRBJ2-7; V: TRBV25-1; CDR3: CASSRGGQGEQYF; DNA: TGTGCCAGCAGTAGGGGGGGACAGGGCGAGCAGTACTTC
size: -; D: -; J: TRBJ1-1; V: TRBV7-7; CDR3: CANSLRKDTEAFF; DNA: TGTGCCAACAGCCTCCGGAAGGACACTGAAGCTTTCTTT
size: few; D: TRBD1; J: TRBJ1-4; V: TRBV7-2; CDR3: CASSLGTGNEKLFF; DNA: TGTGCCAGCAGCTTAGGGACAGGGAATGAAAAACTGTTTTTT
size: many; D: TRBD1; J: TRBJ2-3; V: TRBV4-2; CDR3: CASSQGGTGLSTDTQYF; DNA: TGTGCCAGCAGCCAAGGGGGGACAGGTCTTAGCACAGATACGCAGTATTTT
size: few; D: TRBD1; J: TRBJ2-2; V: TRBV6-5; CDR3: CASSYATGKTGELFF; DNA: TGTGCCAGCAGTTACGCGACAGGGAAAACCGGGGAGCTGTTTTTT
size: many; D: TRBD1; J: TRBJ1-2; V: TRBV29-1; CDR3: CSAQGEGYGYTF; DNA: TGCAGCGCCCAGGGGGAAGGCTATGGCTACACCTTC
size: -; D: TRBD2; J: TRBJ2-1; V: TRBV24-1; CDR3: CATSEGGVNEQFF; DNA: TGTGCCACCAGTGAGGGAGGGGTGAATGAGCAGTTCTTC
size: -; D: -; J: TRBJ1-1; V: TRBV7-9; CDR3: CASRPRRAGAEAFF; DNA: TGTGCCAGCCGACCGAGACGGGCTGGCGCTGAAGCTTTCTTT
size: -; D: -; J: TRBJ2-5; V: TRBV7-2; CDR3: CASSWATSGGYQETQYF; DNA: TGTGCCAGCAGCTGGGCGACTAGTGGGGGGTACCAAGAGACCCAGTACTTC
size: many; D: TRBD2; J: TRBJ2-1; V: TRBV10-3; CDR3: CAINPGLAGGPSEQFF; DNA: TGTGCCATCAACCCGGGACTAGCGGGGGGGCCGAGTGAGCAGTTCTTC
size: many; D: -; J: TRBJ2-6; V: TRBV7-2; CDR3: CASSYDSGANVLTF; DNA: TGTGCCAGCAGCTATGACTCTGGGGCCAACGTCCTGACTTTC
size: many; D: -; J: TRBJ1-2; V: TRBV5-6; CDR3: CASSFGDYGYTF; DNA: TGTGCCAGCAGCTTCGGGGACTATGGCTACACCTTC
size: -; D: -; J: TRBJ2-2; V: TRBV2; CDR3: CASSDEQGGLFF; DNA: TGTGCCAGCAGTGACGAACAGGGTGGGCTGTTTTTT
size: many; D: TRBD1; J: TRBJ2-7; V: TRBV27; CDR3: CASSFGQGDYEQYF; DNA: TGTGCCAGCAGTTTTGGTCAGGGGGACTACGAGCAGTACTTC
size: few; D: -; J: TRBJ2-2; V: TRBV4-2; CDR3: CASSQDAGSGTGELFF; DNA: TGTGCCAGCAGCCAAGATGCGGGGTCGGGCACCGGGGAGCTGTTTTTT
size: -; D: TRBD2; J: TRBJ2-1; V: TRBV12-3/TRBV12-4; CDR3: CASSFPPGGMNEQFF; DNA: TGTGCCAGCAGTTTCCCCCCGGGGGGGATGAATGAGCAGTTCTTC
size: -; D: -; J: TRBJ2-1; V: TRBV7-9; CDR3: CASSSRDNEQFF; DNA: TGTGCCAGCAGCTCCCGGGACAATGAGCAGTTCTTC
size: many; D: -; J: TRBJ1-6; V: TRBV20-1; CDR3: CSAPTSLSSSYNSPLHF; DNA: TGCAGTGCTCCGACTTCCTTATCGAGCTCCTATAATTCACCCCTCCACTTT
size: many; D: -; J: TRBJ2-1; V: TRBV10-3; CDR3: CAISEAQNGYNEQFF; DNA: TGTGCCATCAGTGAGGCGCAGAATGGCTACAATGAGCAGTTCTTC
size: few; D: -; J: TRBJ2-5; V: TRBV3-1; CDR3: CASSHTETQYF; DNA: TGTGCCAGCAGCCATACGGAGACCCAGTACTTC
size: few; D: -; J: TRBJ2-6; V: TRBV7-9; CDR3: CASSLAPTGANVLTF; DNA: TGTGCCAGCAGCTTAGCCCCGACAGGGGCCAACGTCCTGACTTTC
size: many; D: -; J: TRBJ1-3; V: TRBV11-2; CDR3: CASSLDLNSGNTIYF; DNA: TGTGCCAGCAGCTTAGATTTGAACTCTGGAAACACCATATATTTT
size: many; D: -; J: TRBJ1-1; V: TRBV7-3; CDR3: CASSLVGGNTEAFF; DNA: TGTGCCAGCAGCTTGGTCGGCGGGAACACTGAAGCTTTCTTT
size: many; D: -; J: TRBJ1-1; V: TRBV18; CDR3: CASSPSEGFLAFF; DNA: TGTGCCAGCTCACCTAGCGAGGGGTTCTTAGCTTTCTTT
size: few; D: TRBD1; J: TRBJ2-1; V: TRBV29-1; CDR3: CSVEVYGTGYNEQFF; DNA: TGCAGCGTTGAAGTATATGGGACAGGATACAATGAGCAGTTCTTC
size: -; D: -; J: TRBJ1-1; V: TRBV20-1; CDR3: CSARPPTGITEAFF; DNA: TGCAGTGCACGGCCACCCACCGGTATCACTGAAGCTTTCTTT
size: many; D: TRBD1; J: TRBJ1-2; V: TRBV10-3; CDR3: CAISDGDRGQRGYTF; DNA: TGTGCCATCAGTGACGGGGACAGGGGGCAACGGGGCTACACCTTC
size: few; D: TRBD2; J: TRBJ2-1; V: TRBV20-1; CDR3: CSASQTGGQFF; DNA: TGCAGTGCTTCCCAGACGGGGGGGCAGTTCTTC
size: many; D: -; J: TRBJ2-3; V: TRBV3-1; CDR3: CASSQLLLGTDTQYF; DNA: TGTGCCAGCAGCCAACTCCTCCTGGGGACAGATACGCAGTATTTT
size: few; D: -; J: TRBJ2-7; V: TRBV7-9; CDR3: CASSLRDAPYEQYF; DNA: TGTGCCAGCAGCTTAAGGGACGCCCCCTACGAGCAGTACTTC
size: -; D: -; J: TRBJ1-2; V: TRBV29-1; CDR3: CSVEEGDYGYTF; DNA: TGCAGCGTTGAAGAAGGGGACTATGGCTACACCTTC
size: many; D: -; J: TRBJ2-3; V: TRBV18; CDR3: CASSLGLNPSDTQYF; DNA: TGTGCCAGCTCACTAGGACTCAATCCGTCAGATACGCAGTATTTT
size: many; D: -; J: TRBJ1-2; V: TRBV7-2; CDR3: CASSLIGGYGYTF; DNA: TGTGCCAGCAGCTTAATAGGGGGCTATGGCTACACCTTC
size: -; D: -; J: TRBJ2-7; V: TRBV14; CDR3: CASSQDRWAGDKQYF; DNA: TGTGCCAGCAGCCAAGATCGTTGGGCCGGGGACAAGCAGTACTTC
size: many; D: TRBD2; J: TRBJ2-3; V: TRBV7-3; CDR3: CASSLTLPSGGTTDTQYF; DNA: TGTGCCAGCAGCTTAACCCTACCTAGCGGGGGAACCACAGATACGCAGTATTTT
size: -; D: -; J: TRBJ1-5; V: TRBV10-2; CDR3: CASAPPGGSNQPQHF; DNA: TGCGCCAGCGCTCCTCCCGGGGGATCGAATCAGCCCCAGCATTTT
size: few; D: TRBD2; J: TRBJ2-7; V: TRBV14; CDR3: CASSQGRGDPYEQYF; DNA: TGTGCCAGCAGCCAAGGCCGGGGGGACCCCTACGAGCAGTACTTC
size: medium-sized; D: -; J: TRBJ2-3; V: TRBV11-2; CDR3: CASSWAGSSTDTQYF; DNA: TGTGCCAGCAGCTGGGCCGGGAGTAGCACAGATACGCAGTATTTT
size: many; D: TRBD2; J: TRBJ2-2; V: TRBV7-6; CDR3: CASSLVSGGLTGELFF; DNA: TGTGCCAGCAGCTTGGTTAGCGGGGGCTTGACCGGGGAGCTGTTTTTT
size: many; D: -; J: TRBJ2-1; V: TRBV19; CDR3: CASSNGGEQFF; DNA: TGTGCCAGTAGTAACGGTGGTGAGCAGTTCTTC
size: medium-sized; D: -; J: TRBJ2-7; V: TRBV6-5; CDR3: CASSYQGGREQYF; DNA: TGTGCCAGCAGTTACCAGGGGGGGCGAGAGCAGTACTTC
size: -; D: TRBD1; J: TRBJ1-1; V: TRBV2; CDR3: CATRTGGIGAFF; DNA: TGTGCCACTAGGACAGGGGGCATCGGAGCTTTCTTT
size: -; D: -; J: TRBJ2-7; V: TRBV4-1; CDR3: CASSQVGAYEQYF; DNA: TGCGCCAGCAGCCAAGTTGGCGCGTACGAGCAGTACTTC
size: many; D: -; J: TRBJ2-3; V: TRBV7-3; CDR3: CASSLDSLRTDTQYF; DNA: TGTGCCAGCAGCTTGGACAGCTTACGCACAGATACGCAGTATTTT
size: many; D: -; J: TRBJ1-2; V: TRBV6-2/TRBV6-3; CDR3: CASSGPPYGYTF; DNA: TGTGCCAGCAGCGGACCGCCTTATGGCTACACCTTC
size: -; D: TRBD2; J: TRBJ2-3; V: TRBV20-1; CDR3: CSALRAGGRTDTQYF; DNA: TGCAGTGCTCTTAGAGCGGGGGGCCGCACAGATACGCAGTATTTT
size: many; D: -; J: TRBJ1-1; V: TRBV20-1; CDR3: CTTPARGKHTEAFF; DNA: TGCACCACCCCTGCCCGGGGAAAACACACTGAAGCTTTCTTT
size: few; D: -; J: TRBJ2-5; V: TRBV3-1; CDR3: CASSQERRSETQYF; DNA: TGTGCCAGCAGCCAAGAAAGACGTTCCGAGACCCAGTACTTC
size: few; D: -; J: TRBJ2-2; V: TRBV29-1; CDR3: CSVGPNTGELFF; DNA: TGCAGCGTTGGTCCGAACACCGGGGAGCTGTTTTTT
size: -; D: TRBD2; J: TRBJ2-5; V: TRBV7-2; CDR3: CASSLTPSGALAQYF; DNA: TGTGCCAGCAGCTTAACCCCCAGCGGGGCGTTGGCCCAGTACTTC